This is a list of T cell receptor beta chains from one sample in a study of OX40 agonist ivuxolimab in advanced cancers. TCRdb's table, derived via immunoSEQ multiplex PCR, lists solely in-frame clones and lacks some. This table holds some 81,000 clones, 80% to 90% found once. Material: CD4+ or CD8+ T cells sorted from blood, obtained in a trial of the OX40 agonist ivuxolimab. The receptors originated from an adult with an advanced solid tumor such as melanoma, head and neck, liver or kidney cancer. CDR3s include the opening cysteine and the closing phenylalanine or tryptophan. The D gene is left open where the match is weak. Some rows mark clone size as missing; the rest say once, few, many or name a class of expanded clone.

j_gene | d_gene | v_gene | abundance | CDR3aa | CDR3nt
TRBJ1-2 | . | TRBV19 | . | CASSIVFGGYGYTF | TGTGCCAGTAGTATAGTTTTTGGAGGCTATGGCTACACCTTC
TRBJ1-5 | . | TRBV4-1 | . | CASSQEGGTLNQPQHF | TGCGCCAGCAGCCAAGAGGGCGGGACTCTCAATCAGCCCCAGCATTTT
TRBJ2-7 | TRBD2 | TRBV11-2 | . | CASSSPGTSGAFNYEQYF | TGTGCCAGCAGCTCCCCCGGGACTAGCGGAGCATTTAACTACGAGCAGTACTTC
TRBJ2-7 | TRBD1 | TRBV9 | . | CASSDRDRGYEQYF | TGTGCCAGCAGCGACCGGGACAGAGGCTACGAGCAGTACTTC
TRBJ2-6 | . | TRBV9 | . | CASSVVPGQVSGANVLTF | TGTGCCAGCAGCGTAGTCCCTGGACAAGTATCTGGGGCCAACGTCCTGACTTTC
TRBJ2-2 | . | TRBV7-2 | few | CASSLIGSGVTGELFF | TGTGCCAGCAGCTTAATTGGGTCGGGAGTCACCGGGGAGCTGTTTTTT
TRBJ1-1 | . | TRBV10-3 | . | CAISRDGGDTEAFF | TGTGCCATCAGCAGGGACGGTGGAGACACTGAAGCTTTCTTT
TRBJ2-7 | TRBD2 | TRBV10-3 | . | CAISGSGGGYEQYF | TGTGCCATCAGCGGATCGGGGGGTGGGTACGAGCAGTACTTC
TRBJ2-2 | . | TRBV28 | . | CASSLGRGELFF | TGTGCCAGCAGTCTGGGACGAGGGGAGCTGTTTTTT
TRBJ2-7 | . | TRBV4-3 | . | CASSQDPRGAYEQYF | TGCGCCAGCAGCCAAGATCCCCGGGGCGCCTACGAGCAGTACTTC
TRBJ2-3 | . | TRBV6-1 | . | CASSYPDTQYF | TGTGCCAGCAGTTACCCAGATACGCAGTATTTT
TRBJ2-7 | . | TRBV6-1 | few | CASSERQAGGEQYF | TGTGCCAGCAGTGAACGTCAGGCCGGTGGAGAGCAGTACTTC
TRBJ1-6 | . | TRBV19 | . | CASSSQGRIYNSPLHF | TGTGCCAGTAGCTCCCAGGGGAGGATTTATAATTCACCCCTCCACTTT
TRBJ1-6 | . | TRBV5-8 | . | CASSLAPGSPLHF | TGTGCCAGCAGCTTGGCCCCCGGGTCACCCCTCCACTTT
TRBJ2-7 | . | TRBV2 | . | CASRSADSYEQYF | TGTGCCAGCAGGTCTGCTGATTCCTACGAGCAGTACTTC
TRBJ2-5 | TRBD1 | TRBV5-4 | . | CASSPTGTGGGETQYF | TGTGCCAGCAGCCCGACCGGGACAGGGGGCGGTGAGACCCAGTACTTC
TRBJ1-1 | . | TRBV5-5 | once | CASSLAAELNTEAFF | TGTGCCAGCAGCTTGGCGGCGGAACTGAACACTGAAGCTTTCTTT
TRBJ2-3 | . | TRBV5-1 | . | CASSSWRDSTDTQYF | TGCGCCAGCAGCTCCTGGCGGGATAGCACAGATACGCAGTATTTT
TRBJ2-7 | TRBD2 | TRBV5-1 | . | CASSLAASGGYEQYF | TGCGCCAGCAGCTTGGCAGCTAGCGGGGGATACGAGCAGTACTTC
TRBJ2-1 | . | TRBV7-9 | . | CASSLFRFDSYNEQFF | TGTGCCAGCAGCTTATTCAGGTTCGATTCCTACAATGAGCAGTTCTTC
TRBJ1-6 | . | TRBV10-3 | . | CAIRQESSYNSPLHF | TGTGCCATCAGGCAGGAGAGCTCCTATAATTCACCCCTCCACTTT
TRBJ1-1 | . | TRBV7-8 | . | CASSPRLNTEAFF | TGTGCCAGCAGCCCCCGCTTGAACACTGAAGCTTTCTTT
TRBJ1-1 | TRBD1 | TRBV18 | . | CASSFDRDRSNEAFF | TGTGCCAGCTCTTTCGATAGGGACAGGAGTAATGAAGCTTTCTTT
TRBJ2-4 | . | TRBV4-3 | . | CASSQEAVGIQYF | TGCGCCAGCAGCCAAGAAGCGGTGGGCATTCAGTACTTC
TRBJ2-7 | . | TRBV4-2 | . | CASSQDISPWTPSSYEQYF | TGTGCCAGCAGCCAAGATATAAGCCCCTGGACTCCAAGCTCCTACGAGCAGTACTTC
TRBJ2-1 | TRBD1 | TRBV6-4 | . | CASSDWTGSDIHEQFF | TGTGCCAGCAGTGACTGGACAGGGTCTGACATCCATGAGCAGTTCTTC
TRBJ1-1 | . | TRBV30 | . | CAWAPGFGTEAFF | TGTGCCTGGGCCCCAGGGTTTGGCACTGAAGCTTTCTTT
TRBJ1-1 | TRBD1 | TRBV30 | . | CAWSVTGGDTEAFF | TGTGCCTGGAGTGTTACAGGGGGGGACACTGAAGCTTTCTTT
TRBJ2-1 | . | TRBV5-6 | . | CASSFRDGYNEQFF | TGTGCCAGCAGCTTCCGGGACGGCTACAATGAGCAGTTCTTC
TRBJ2-1 | . | TRBV6-4 | . | CASSDGRFRENEQFF | TGTGCCAGCAGTGACGGGAGGTTTCGGGAGAATGAGCAGTTCTTC
TRBJ1-6 | TRBD1 | TRBV5-4 | . | CASSQYHTGANSPLHF | TGTGCCAGCAGCCAATACCATACAGGGGCCAATTCACCCCTCCACTTT
TRBJ2-2 | . | TRBV13 | . | CASSLVLGVPGQPWKFPGELFF | TGTGCCAGCAGCTTAGTGTTGGGGGTCCCAGGACAGCCCTGGAAGTTCCCCGGGGAGCTGTTTTTT
TRBJ2-1 | TRBD1 | TRBV4-3 | . | CASSPDRSTYNEQFF | TGCGCCAGCAGCCCGGACAGGAGTACCTACAATGAGCAGTTCTTC
TRBJ2-2 | . | TRBV5-6 | once | CASSDLSEGRAGELFF | TGTGCCAGCAGCGACTTGTCTGAGGGGCGCGCCGGGGAGCTGTTTTTT
TRBJ1-2 | TRBD1 | TRBV27 | . | CASTRTGRSLTF | TGTGCCAGCACCCGGACAGGCCGTTCTCTCACCTTC
TRBJ1-5 | . | TRBV7-9 | . | CASSLSGVEGGSQPQHF | TGTGCCAGCAGCTTAAGTGGTGTTGAGGGCGGGAGTCAGCCCCAGCATTTT
TRBJ2-3 | . | TRBV28 | . | CASSPFTDTQYF | TGTGCCAGCAGTCCATTCACAGATACGCAGTATTTT
TRBJ1-3 | . | TRBV9 | . | CASSVNQGSGNTIYF | TGTGCCAGCAGCGTTAATCAGGGCTCTGGAAACACCATATATTTT
TRBJ1-4 | . | TRBV19 | . | CASSITVGSTNEKLFF | TGTGCCAGTAGTATTACAGTCGGATCAACTAATGAAAAACTGTTTTTT
TRBJ1-2 | . | TRBV7-9 | . | CASSTRLSRNYGYTF | TGTGCCAGCAGCACCCGACTAAGTCGGAACTATGGCTACACCTTC
TRBJ2-5 | . | TRBV2 | . | CASTVAGGPQETQYF | TGTGCCAGCACCGTAGCAGGGGGGCCTCAAGAGACCCAGTACTTC
TRBJ1-1 | . | TRBV5-4 | few | CASYLTGLNTEAFF | TGTGCCAGCTACCTCACGGGGCTGAACACTGAAGCTTTCTTT
TRBJ2-7 | . | TRBV21-1 | . | CASSPPWGYEQYF | TGTGCCAGCAGCCCCCCCTGGGGTTACGAGCAGTACTTC
TRBJ2-1 | TRBD2 | TRBV9 | . | CASSGGTSGMGQFF | TGTGCCAGCAGCGGAGGGACTAGCGGCATGGGGCAGTTCTTC
TRBJ2-3 | TRBD2 | TRBV29-1 | . | CSVEGGGPYTDTQYF | TGCAGCGTTGAAGGCGGGGGACCCTACACAGATACGCAGTATTTT
TRBJ2-7 | . | TRBV7-6 | . | CASSLGWAYEQYF | TGTGCCAGCAGCTTAGGGTGGGCCTACGAGCAGTACTTC
TRBJ2-3 | TRBD2 | TRBV5-1 | . | CASSLGLAGDIDTQYF | TGCGCCAGCAGCTTGGGGCTAGCGGGTGACATAGATACGCAGTATTTT
TRBJ1-6 | . | TRBV10-3 | . | CAISEFSSPLHF | TGTGCCATCAGTGAGTTTTCCTCACCCCTCCACTTT
TRBJ2-6 | TRBD2 | TRBV5-5 | . | CATRLAGNWANVLTF | TGTGCCACCAGACTAGCGGGGAACTGGGCCAACGTCCTGACTTTC
TRBJ2-7 | TRBD1 | TRBV6-4 | . | CASSLLPGQVYEQYF | TGTGCCAGCAGCCTACTCCCGGGACAGGTCTACGAGCAGTACTTC
TRBJ1-4 | . | TRBV10-3 | once | CAIGAGGAEEKLFF | TGTGCCATCGGCGCGGGGGGCGCCGAGGAAAAACTGTTTTTT
TRBJ2-5 | . | TRBV28 | . | CASSLPWGSETQYF | TGTGCCAGCAGTTTGCCTTGGGGGTCGGAGACCCAGTACTTC
TRBJ2-5 | . | TRBV29-1 | . | CSPRTGQETQYF | TGCAGCCCCAGGACGGGCCAAGAGACCCAGTACTTC
TRBJ2-7 | . | TRBV5-4 | . | CASSLQSRGGYEQYF | TGTGCCAGCAGCCTACAGAGCAGGGGAGGGTACGAGCAGTACTTC
TRBJ1-4 | . | TRBV7-6 | . | CASKGRGGFGEKLFF | TGTGCCAGCAAAGGCAGGGGCGGGTTTGGCGAAAAACTGTTTTTT